This T cell receptor (beta chain) was captured by sequencing in a study of shared clonotypes between healthy human individuals. Healthy HIV-negative adults with no recent acute infections or vaccinations were recruited as donors. Whole-study findings and limits: Generation probabilities of non-shared clonotypes were lower (relative to those shared by all four donors).

This clone was recorded at least ten times. What it recognizes is unknown. CDR3 size: 16 residues. Per the germline V gene, CDR1 is SEHNR and CDR2 is FQNEAQ (reference sequence). Unmatched junction bases numbered 17, after V lost 7 bases and J lost 9 bases. Assay execution proceeded at the deep level. Original data processing: Without quality scores, immunoSEQ junctional reads could not be filtered like full-length reads. The method was immunoSEQ multiplex PCR; TCRdb's version includes in-frame clones alone and lacks a portion of them. V and J calls and clone size are as listed in that table; D and trimming were resolved from the DNA. The repertoire holds over a million clones, with roughly 75% as singletons.

Sample: memory CD4+ T cells sorted from blood. Subset: CD45RA-negative fraction. The receptor's source is a man between 18 and 29 years old in good health. The gene calls are TRBV7-9 and TRBJ2-1, with TRBD2 matching over 8 bases. The CDR3 coding sequence is TGTGCCAGCACCCCCGCCGGGACTAGGGTGCCCGGTGAGCAGTTCTTC. This sequence encodes CASTPAGTRVPGEQFF. The variable domain in full, with the rest retrieved from reference TRBV7-9 and TRBJ2-1, is DTGVSQNPRHKITKRGQNVTFRCDPISEHNRLYWYRQTLGQGPEFLTYFQNEAQLEKSRLLSDRFSAERPKGSFSTLEIQRTEQGDSAMYLCASTPAGTRVPGEQFFGPGTRLTVL.